This T cell receptor beta chain was identified during a study of shared clonotypes between healthy human individuals. At the deep level, the assay was run. In the study's own analysis: Junction-only sequences produced by ImmunoSEQ had no quality scores, so filtering differed. Sequencing was performed with immunoSEQ multiplex PCR; in TCRdb, only in-frame clones are kept and a portion is missing. D and trimming were read from the DNA, whereas the V and J calls and clone size are those reported in that table. This sample yields approximately 640,000 clones, of which 90% are seen a single time; 34% belongs to the top ten. Trimming pared 6 bases from V and 3 bases from J, leaving 15 bases between. The CDR3 totals 15 residues. Germline loops: CDR1 LNHDA, CDR2 SQIVND (reference sequence).

The receptor was isolated from a man aged 18 to 29 in good health. Some clones in this sample may be carry-over from other donors' samples. The sample was memory CD8+ T cells from PBMCs. Subset defined: CD45RO+ cells pooled with CCR7-negative TemRA cells. V and J are TRBV19 and TRBJ1-5, with D possibly TRBD1 on 6 matching bases. The CDR3 nucleotides are TGTGCCAGTAGCCCCACAGGGCCTGTCAATCAGCCCCAGCATTTT. As protein: CASSPTGPVNQPQHF.